The clone carrying this T cell receptor beta chain was seen at least ten times. Its specificity is not known. This CDR3 spans 15 amino acids. The germline V gene has CDR1 MDHEN and CDR2 SYDVKM. With 3 bases removed from V and 2 bases from J, the gap between germline ends came to 10 bases. In the source study's methods: Construction of a distant-metastasis classifier for papillary thyroid cancer relied on CDR3 differences across clinicopathological groups. TCRdb re-analyzed the PCR reads using MiXCR. The V and J calls come from TCRdb's annotation, not from the publication. The sample has about 15,000 clones; approximately 19% are singletons. Each patient went into thyroid surgery without having received any treatment. This sample is part of a study of metastatic and nonmetastatic thyroid tumors. Looking at the study overall: Malignant and benign thyroid patients had repertoires compared in peripheral blood and tumor or nodule tissue. General study results and limits: The reported finding was significantly higher TCR beta diversity in malignant thyroid tumors relative to benign nodules, in blood and tumor.

The sample taken for sequencing was blood. The receptor was derived from a female donor with papillary thyroid cancer or a benign thyroid nodule (not recorded which). Some clones in this sample may be carry-over from other donors' samples. This rearrangement joins TRBV28 to TRBJ2-2, with D maybe TRBD1 (5 bases). CDR3 sequence: CASSFGGQNTGELFF. CDR3 nucleotides: TGTGCCAGCAGTTTCGGCGGACAAAACACCGGGGAGCTGTTTTTT.